Sequencing of this T cell receptor beta chain was carried out in a study of identical twins (dated by TCRdb to the mid-2010s). Broadly, across the study: TCR alpha and beta repertoires from monozygotic twins, unrelated adults of various ages and cord blood were deep-sequenced to test whether fetal clonotypes persist. Replicate twin experiments were performed at different times using different library preparation protocols to rule out contamination. On the study overall, not on this receptor specifically: Invariant T cells such as MAIT and iNKT could partly confound zero-insertion analyses, although diverse VJ usage argued against such confounding for most clonotypes. The excess sharing between twins in beta out-of-frame sequences was weaker because fewer shared sequences reduced the signal-to-noise ratio. Compared with coincidental sharing between unrelated individuals, an excess of low generation-probability sequences was observed among out-of-frame TCR alpha sequences shared between twins. Because the same donors could not be followed over many years, conclusions were based on cross-sectional statistical analysis. Abundant cord blood beta clonotypes had fewer insertions, young adult naive repertoires showed a similar but weaker trend, and memory repertoires showed no such trend. In monozygotic twins, recombination models systematically underestimated out-of-frame TCR alpha sharing, but the models matched the sharing seen between unrelated individuals.

All donors were healthy Caucasians. Three unrelated non-twin adults were additionally sequenced: a male aged 18 to 30, a male aged 50 to 60 and a female aged 50 to 60. Using Miltenyi CD45RO+ enrichment and human naive T-cell isolation kits, memory (CD45RO+) and naive T cells were isolated from PBMC. Receptor libraries were prepared by 5' RACE. The listed sequencing device is Illumina HiSeq 2000. A universal primer binding site was introduced by template switching, and a unique molecular identifier was present in the final cDNA, enabling accurate counting of TCR cDNA molecules. Specific primers in the conserved constant-segment region were used to synthesize first-strand cDNA for the TCR alpha and beta chains. To control for contamination, every cDNA library was double barcoded, receiving both a SMART-Mk sample barcode and Illumina barcodes. TruSeq adapter sequences, together with Illumina sample barcodes, were added in two successive PCR steps. The TCR alpha and beta cDNA libraries were sequenced on the Illumina HiSeq platform using custom primers. Processing in the source paper ran as follows. Unique molecular identifiers were extracted from raw reads with MiGEC, and CDR3 positions were determined with MiXCR. For each individual, recombination models were inferred using an EM algorithm with the repgenHMM and IGoR tools. Shared clonotype analysis was performed with the tcR package in R, normalizing sharing by the product of cloneset sizes. To study raw recombination without the effects of thymic and clonal selection, out-of-frame nonproductive sequences were analyzed. The raw public data were reprocessed by TCRdb itself: fastp quality trimming at Q25, MiXCR clonotype calling, in-frame beta chains only. When rows share a CDR3 protein, they turn into one entry using the most common DNA and genes. The V and J calls, along with clone size, are taken from TCRdb and not from the paper's own processing. Present in this sample are 400,000 to 500,000 distinct CDR3 sequences, approximately 17% of which were seen just once. Around 12% of the sample belongs to the ten largest clones.

This clonotype is a singleton in its sample. Its antigen is still unknown. No base quality values were provided; no much bigger clone lies one nucleotide off. Resting on one read, the evidence is weak. The CDR3 has 14 amino acids, counting the end cysteine and phenylalanine. The CDR3 DNA has 42 bases and is translated from base 1. The TCR sequence derives from a man aged 50-59 years in good health. Sequenced: naive T cells sorted from blood. The intended sense of this specimen's cell subset or site label: cells isolated with a human naive T-cell isolation kit. This chain joins TRBV21-1 to TRBJ2-3; the table's TRBD1 call for D was not verified on the DNA. TRBV21-1 is a listed pseudogene. The CDR3 region reads CASSNGQVTDTQYF. The sequence in DNA is TGTGCCAGCAGCAATGGACAGGTCACAGATACGCAGTATTTT.